This record covers a single TCR beta chain. Its antigen remains unidentified. Time point reported: before natalizumab initiation. The sample is drawn from a study of multiple sclerosis patients with progressive multifocal leukoencephalopathy. Study conclusions and caveats: Lower normalized Shannon entropy suggested reduced TRB diversity in most PML patients. PML-onset expanded TRB clones were detectable before and during natalizumab therapy.

Every PCR reaction included synthetic inline CDR3 controls for all V-J pairings. Using immunoSEQ multiplex PCR, the repertoire was profiled, and TCRdb retains in-frame clones only, with some absent. The sample contains 25,000 to 35,000 clones, 89% of which appear only once. The CDR3 is 15 residues long. Looked up from germline, CDR1 is ENHRY and CDR2 is SYGVKD. Deletions cut 3 bases from V and 0 bases from J, with 10 bases between. The chain uses TRBV10-3 and TRBJ2-3, with TRBD2 as a possible D gene (6 bases). This TCR was sampled from a human donor with multiple sclerosis. The sequenced material came from PBMCs. DNA for the CDR3: TGTGCCATCAGTGACCCTAGCGTGAGCACAGATACGCAGTATTTT. It translates to CAISDPSVSTDTQYF.